This entry concerns a single TCR beta chain. No antigen is known for it. The data derive from a study of T cell responses to AZD1222 COVID-19 vaccine. Study-wide findings and caveats: In all cases, repertoires were sampled only after the peak T cell response. Just 6 or 7 people given AZD1222 tested seropositive at baseline.

The table came from immunoSEQ multiplex PCR; TCRdb's copy has only in-frame clones and leaves some out. The sample contains roughly 170,000 clones, roughly 88% of which appear only once. This CDR3 has 16 amino acids. V lost 0 bases and J 4 bases, leaving 13 bases between the germline ends. The germline CDR1 and CDR2 sequences are SEHNR and FQNEAQ (reference sequence). The chain employs TRBV7-9 and TRBJ1-5, with unresolved D. The starting material was peripheral blood, obtained on day 0 of AZD1222 vaccination. The origin of this receptor is an adult in good health. CDR3 sequence (DNA): TGTGCCAGCAGCTTAGCGAACCCGACCTTAAATCAGCCCCAGCATTTT. It codes for CASSLANPTLNQPQHF.